A selection of T cell receptor beta chains follows, all from one sample in a study of radiotherapy plus CTLA-4 blockade in lung cancer. Sequenced by immunoSEQ multiplex PCR; TCRdb stores in-frame clones only, minus some. The sample yields about 110,000 clones, 70% to 85% seen once. This specimen consisted of peripheral blood, obtained from a patient treated with radiotherapy plus ipilimumab. Receptor source: a human donor with non-small cell lung cancer that progressed on radiotherapy plus ipilimumab. Some clones in this sample may be carry-over from other donors' samples. Each CDR3 is given with its conserved first and last residue. D genes are given only for firm matches. Where a row states a size, it is once, few, many or the class of an expanded clone; other rows omit it.

j_call clone_size v_call cdr3_length d_call cdr3_aa
TRBJ2-7 - TRBV7-2 16 TRBD2 CASSFTSGGAPYEQYF
TRBJ2-5 - TRBV7-8 13 - CASSFTPQETQYF
TRBJ2-2 - TRBV4-3 19 TRBD2 CASSQGLGLAGGNTGELFF
TRBJ2-2 - TRBV28 15 TRBD1 CASSSGQGRTGELFF
TRBJ2-5 - TRBV5-6 15 TRBD1 CASSNDRGLQETQYF
TRBJ2-3 - TRBV4-2 15 TRBD2 CASSSRGGSTDTQYF
TRBJ2-3 - TRBV9 16 TRBD2 CASSVVPTSRTDTQYF
TRBJ1-1 - TRBV5-1 13 - CASSWGTNTEAFF
TRBJ2-2 - TRBV5-4 16 TRBD1 CASSRGQFGNTGELFF
TRBJ2-4 - TRBV5-8 19 - CASSLRWQRSGHQRGIQYF
TRBJ2-1 - TRBV18 16 TRBD2 CASSPTAGDSYNEQFF
TRBJ2-5 - TRBV2 14 - CASSLRGLQETQYF
TRBJ1-3 - TRBV6-5 15 TRBD1 CASSYLTGRGNTIYF
TRBJ1-3 - TRBV9 18 - CASSLSLIGGYSGNTIYF
TRBJ1-6 - TRBV6-1 14 - CASSEAADNSPLHF
TRBJ2-7 - TRBV6-5 13 TRBD2 CASSLAGAGEQYF
TRBJ2-1 - TRBV7-9 13 - CAGGRSSYNEQFF
TRBJ1-2 - TRBV7-9 16 - CASSRDVGRGNYGYTF
TRBJ2-3 - TRBV6-6 16 TRBD1 CASSLGTGSSTDTQYF
TRBJ1-2 - TRBV9 17 - CASSKTVRAEPLYGYTF
TRBJ1-2 - TRBV4-3 20 TRBD1 CASSLDIATGATLDYYGYTF
TRBJ2-7 - TRBV18 16 - CASSPPQALTSLEQYF
TRBJ1-2 - TRBV7-2 15 - CASSPGPARLGGYTF
TRBJ2-3 - TRBV4-2 16 TRBD2 CASSHPTTSGADTQYF
TRBJ1-5 once TRBV2 15 - CASSDPQGMNQPQHF
TRBJ1-6 few TRBV11-1 16 - CASSLGTDPGNSPLHF
TRBJ2-2 - TRBV5-4 16 - CASSSDPSMSTGELFF
TRBJ2-6 few TRBV5-1 13 - CASSLSGANVLTF
TRBJ2-5 - TRBV10-3 14 - CAISHLGLEETQYF
TRBJ1-2 - TRBV28 16 TRBD1 CASSLGAGGSWGSYTF
TRBJ2-2 - TRBV29-1 15 - CSVPGVLSNTGELFF
TRBJ1-2 - TRBV2 14 TRBD1 CASRDRGFSGGYTF
TRBJ1-1 - TRBV5-1 15 - CASSPKRVGNTEAFF
TRBJ1-6 - TRBV9 17 - CASSVGVHPRYNSPLHF
TRBJ1-2 - TRBV28 13 TRBD1 CASTTGRLYGYTF
TRBJ1-3 once TRBV9 16 - CASSVAGAISGNTIYF
TRBJ1-2 - TRBV4-2 14 - CASSQVRTDNGYTF
TRBJ1-2 - TRBV4-3 15 - CASSQDLQQNSGYTF
TRBJ2-7 - TRBV5-1 14 - CASSTDTNSYEQYF
TRBJ1-2 - TRBV5-4 16 - CASSPSLLGDAYGYTF
TRBJ1-2 - TRBV14 14 - CASSPPGYSYGYTF
TRBJ2-6 - TRBV11-2 16 - CASSFRLSSGANVLTF
TRBJ2-3 - TRBV19 16 TRBD1 CASSTTIQGDTDTQYF
TRBJ1-1 - TRBV5-1 14 - CASSLAVLNTEAFF
TRBJ1-5 - TRBV5-8 15 TRBD1 CASSQGQGALQPQHF
TRBJ2-7 - TRBV6-6 15 TRBD1 CASSRPGQGNHEQYF
TRBJ2-7 - TRBV18 13 - CASSPPIFDEQYF
TRBJ1-1 few TRBV11-2 19 TRBD1 CASSLTRGTGLWMNTEAFF
TRBJ2-3 - TRBV6-4 16 TRBD2 CASSDSSGGGTDTQYF
TRBJ2-7 - TRBV10-1 15 - CASSVTRHWIYEQYF